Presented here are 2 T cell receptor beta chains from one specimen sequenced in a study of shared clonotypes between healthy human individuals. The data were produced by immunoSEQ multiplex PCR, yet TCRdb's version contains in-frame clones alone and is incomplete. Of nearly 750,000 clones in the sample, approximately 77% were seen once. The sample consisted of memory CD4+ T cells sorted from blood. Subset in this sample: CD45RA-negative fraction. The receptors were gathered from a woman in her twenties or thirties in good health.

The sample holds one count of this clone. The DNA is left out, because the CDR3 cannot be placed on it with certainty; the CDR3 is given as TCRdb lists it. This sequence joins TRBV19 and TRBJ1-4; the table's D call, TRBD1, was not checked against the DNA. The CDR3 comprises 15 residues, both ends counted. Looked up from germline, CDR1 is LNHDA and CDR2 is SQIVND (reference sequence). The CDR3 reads CASRRAGTVNEKLFF.

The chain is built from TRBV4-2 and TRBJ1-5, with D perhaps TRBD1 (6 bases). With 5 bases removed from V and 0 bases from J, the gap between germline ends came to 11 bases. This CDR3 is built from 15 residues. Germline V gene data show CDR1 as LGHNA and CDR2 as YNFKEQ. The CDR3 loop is CASSTGHSSNQPQHF. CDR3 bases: TGTGCCAGCAGCACAGGGCACAGTAGCAATCAGCCCCAGCATTTT.